This T cell receptor (beta chain) was found in a study of T cells after yellow fever vaccination. About this clonotype: Antigen unknown. This clone may be a read error of a much larger clone one base away.

UMIs were added to TCR cDNA along with a universal primer site when it was made by 5'RACE template switching. TCRdb re-analysed the 5' RACE reads in MiXCR, keeping a single row per CDR3 protein. This sample carries about 110,000 distinct CDR3 sequences, more than 7.5% of them seen once, and the ten largest clones take 25%. Germline CDR1 KGHDR, CDR2 SFDVKD. V lost 5 bases and J lost 0, with 10 bases in between. The CDR3 runs 15 residues. Notes on the study in general: Abundant clonotypes from the bulk population could have been carried over as contaminants into FACS-sorted repertoires. CD4 and CD8 compartments shared a small share of clonotypes. Post-booster repertoires again held most primary-vaccination clones (approximately 96% CD4, 88% CD8).

This sequence joins TRBV24-1 and TRBJ2-1; D is unclear. This sequence was found in a man aged 25-45 years who received the YFV17D yellow fever vaccine. Sequenced material: CD8+ T cells sorted from PBMCs, taken 45 days after the yellow fever booster vaccination. CDR3 DNA: TGTGCCACCAGTGGGCCAGAGAGCTCCTACAATGAGCAGTTCTTC. It specifies CATSGPESSYNEQFF.